These T cell receptor beta chains were read from a single sample in a study of cytomegalovirus exposure and HLA in healthy donors. Libraries were prepared by immunoSEQ multiplex PCR; TCRdb keeps only in-frame clonotypes and omits some of them. The table has 100,000 or so clones, more than 9.5% seen once. Sequenced input: PBMCs. These receptors all come from a man between 40 and 49 years old in good health and CMV-seropositive. The CDR3 runs from the conserved cysteine through the conserved F or W. D genes are given only for firm matches. Clone size is not always given. Where it is, it says once, few, many or a class for expanded clones.

TGCGCCAGCAGCCAAGAGTGGCGGGACTTGGGACATGAGCAGTTCTTC CASSQEWRDLGHEQFF TRBV4-1 few TRBJ2-1 .
TGTGCCAGCAGCCGACCCGGGACAGGGGGCCACACCTTC CASSRPGTGGHTF TRBV7-9 . TRBJ1-2 TRBD1
TGCGCCAGCAGCCCCACACCGGGACTAGCGGTTTCAACCTACAATGAGCAGTTCTTC CASSPTPGLAVSTYNEQFF TRBV5-1 few TRBJ2-1 TRBD2
TGTGCCAGCAGCGACCCAGGGGGCAGCGGGGAGCTGTTTTTT CASSDPGGSGELFF TRBV7-9 . TRBJ2-2 TRBD1
TGTGCCACCCAGGGGGCTCCTTTGGGAGGGACCCAGTACTTC CATQGAPLGGTQYF TRBV6-5 . TRBJ2-5 TRBD1
TGTGCCAGCAGTTACGCGGGACAGAACACTGAAGCTCTCTTT CASSYAGQNTEALF TRBV6-5 . TRBJ1-1 TRBD1
TGTGCTAGTGGTTTGGGGAGAGAGACCCAGTACTTC CASGLGRETQYF TRBV12-5 . TRBJ2-5 .
TGTGCCAGCAGCGTAGGGGCGGGAGTCACTCAAGAGACCCAGTACTTC CASSVGAGVTQETQYF TRBV9 few TRBJ2-5 TRBD2
TGTGCCAGCAGCCCCTTGGGACAATACACAGATACGCAGTATTTT CASSPLGQYTDTQYF TRBV2 . TRBJ2-3 .
TGTGCCAGCAGCCCCGGGCCTAGCGGACGCTCCTACGAGCAGTACTTC CASSPGPSGRSYEQYF TRBV5-8 . TRBJ2-7 TRBD2
TGTGCCAGCAGTGTAATTCTAGCGGGAGGGCCGGGTACCGGGGAGCTGTTTTTT CASSVILAGGPGTGELFF TRBV2 . TRBJ2-2 TRBD2
TGTGCCAGCAGTCCAGGGATTAGCAATCAGCCCCAGCATTTT CASSPGISNQPQHF TRBV6-1 . TRBJ1-5 .
TGTGCCAGCAGCTTCCTAGGGGAGGTGTCCGAGCAGTACTTC CASSFLGEVSEQYF TRBV7-9 . TRBJ2-7 .
TGCGCCAGCAGCCGAGGACTAGCGGGAGTAGAAGAGACCCAGTACTTC CASSRGLAGVEETQYF TRBV10-1 few TRBJ2-5 TRBD2